This paragraph covers one T cell receptor beta chain sequence. The sample belongs to a study of CD8+ T cells in alopecia areata. Once RNA had been extracted, it was reverse transcribed into cDNA to act as the sequencing template. Assay: immunoSEQ multiplex PCR; the TCRdb copy retains only in-frame clones and omits some. The sample lists roughly 280,000 clones, about 60% seen once, with roughly 0.88% in the top ten. This sample's treatment: oral pan-JAK inhibitor, 5-10 mg twice daily. The trim removed 5 bases at V and 4 bases at J, leaving 0 bases unmatched. The CDR3 loop spans 12 amino acids. The V gene's germline CDR1 is GTSNPN and CDR2 SVGIG (reference sequence).

The chain couples TRBV30 to TRBJ1-3, with 9 bases matching TRBD1. The sample was CD4+ T cells sorted from blood, taken at week 52, from a patient treated with tofacitinib. The TCR comes from a human donor with alopecia areata. Here the CDR3 DNA reads TGTGCCTGGGGGACAGGGGGAAACACCATATATTTT. Translating it yields CAWGTGGNTIYF.